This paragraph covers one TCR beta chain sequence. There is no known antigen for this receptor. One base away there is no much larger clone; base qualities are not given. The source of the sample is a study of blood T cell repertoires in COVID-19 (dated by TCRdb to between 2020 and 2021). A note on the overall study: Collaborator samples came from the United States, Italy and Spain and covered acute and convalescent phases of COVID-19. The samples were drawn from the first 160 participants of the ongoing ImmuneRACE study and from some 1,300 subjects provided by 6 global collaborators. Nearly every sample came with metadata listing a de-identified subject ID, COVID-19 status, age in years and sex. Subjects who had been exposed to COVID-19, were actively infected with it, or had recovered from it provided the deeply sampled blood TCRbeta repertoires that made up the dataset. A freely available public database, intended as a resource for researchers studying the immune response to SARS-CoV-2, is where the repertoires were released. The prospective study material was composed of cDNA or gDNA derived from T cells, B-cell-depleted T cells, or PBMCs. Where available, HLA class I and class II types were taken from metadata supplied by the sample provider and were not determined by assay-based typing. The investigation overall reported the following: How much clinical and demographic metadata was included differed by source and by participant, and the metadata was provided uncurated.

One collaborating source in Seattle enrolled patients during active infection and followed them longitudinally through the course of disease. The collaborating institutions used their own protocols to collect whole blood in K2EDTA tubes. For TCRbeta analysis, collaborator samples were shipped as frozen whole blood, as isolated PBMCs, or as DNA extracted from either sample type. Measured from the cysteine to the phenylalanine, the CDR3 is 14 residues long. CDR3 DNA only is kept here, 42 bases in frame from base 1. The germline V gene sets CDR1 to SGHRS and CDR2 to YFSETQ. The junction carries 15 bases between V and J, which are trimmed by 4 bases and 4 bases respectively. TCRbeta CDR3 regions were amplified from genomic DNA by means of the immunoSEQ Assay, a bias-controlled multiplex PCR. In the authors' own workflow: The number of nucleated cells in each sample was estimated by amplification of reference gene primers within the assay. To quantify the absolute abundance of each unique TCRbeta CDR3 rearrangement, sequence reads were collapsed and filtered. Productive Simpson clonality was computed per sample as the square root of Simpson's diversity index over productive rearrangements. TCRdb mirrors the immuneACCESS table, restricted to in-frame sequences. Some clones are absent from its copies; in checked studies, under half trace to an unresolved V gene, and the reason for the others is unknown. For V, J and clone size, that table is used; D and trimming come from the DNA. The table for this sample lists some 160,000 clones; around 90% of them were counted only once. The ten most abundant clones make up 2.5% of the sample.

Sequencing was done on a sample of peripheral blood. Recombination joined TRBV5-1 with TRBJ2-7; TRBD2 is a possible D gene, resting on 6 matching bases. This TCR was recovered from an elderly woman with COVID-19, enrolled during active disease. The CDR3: CASSPGGGSYEQYF. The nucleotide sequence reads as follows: TGCGCCAGCAGCCCTGGAGGAGGGTCATACGAGCAGTACTTC.